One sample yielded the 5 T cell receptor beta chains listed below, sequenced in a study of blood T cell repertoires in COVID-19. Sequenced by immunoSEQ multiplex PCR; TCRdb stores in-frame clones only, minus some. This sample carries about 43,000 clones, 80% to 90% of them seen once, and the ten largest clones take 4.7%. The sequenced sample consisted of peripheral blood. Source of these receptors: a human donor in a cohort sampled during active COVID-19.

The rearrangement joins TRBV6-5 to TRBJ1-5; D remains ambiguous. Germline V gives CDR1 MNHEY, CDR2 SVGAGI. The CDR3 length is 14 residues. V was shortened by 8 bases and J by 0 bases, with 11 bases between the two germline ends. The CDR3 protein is CASGAQNSNQPQHF. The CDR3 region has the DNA TGTGCCAGCGGCGCACAGAATAGCAATCAGCCCCAGCATTTT.

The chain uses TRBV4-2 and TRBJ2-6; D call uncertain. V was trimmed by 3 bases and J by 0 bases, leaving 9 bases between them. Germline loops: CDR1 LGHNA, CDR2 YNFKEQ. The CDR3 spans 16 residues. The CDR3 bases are TGTGCCAGCAGCCAGGGCCCTACCTCTGGGGCCAACGTCCTGACTTTC. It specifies CASSQGPTSGANVLTF.

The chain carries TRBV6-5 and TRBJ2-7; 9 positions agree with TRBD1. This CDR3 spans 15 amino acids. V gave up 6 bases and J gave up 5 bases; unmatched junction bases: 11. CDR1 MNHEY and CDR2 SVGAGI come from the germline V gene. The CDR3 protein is CASREGTGGVHEQYF. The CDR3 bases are TGTGCCAGCAGAGAGGGAACAGGGGGCGTCCACGAGCAGTACTTC.

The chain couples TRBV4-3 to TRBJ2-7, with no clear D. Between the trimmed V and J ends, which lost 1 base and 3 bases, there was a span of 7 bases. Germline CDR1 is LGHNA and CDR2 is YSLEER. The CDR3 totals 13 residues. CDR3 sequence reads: CASSQGQFYEQYF. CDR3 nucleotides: TGCGCCAGCAGCCAAGGTCAATTCTACGAGCAGTACTTC.

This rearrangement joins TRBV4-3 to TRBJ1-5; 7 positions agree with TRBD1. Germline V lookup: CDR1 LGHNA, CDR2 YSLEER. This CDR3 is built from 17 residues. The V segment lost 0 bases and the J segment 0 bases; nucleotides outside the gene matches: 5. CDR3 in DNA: TGCGCCAGCAGCCAAGACCAGACAGGGCTTAGCAATCAGCCCCAGCATTTT. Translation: CASSQDQTGLSNQPQHF.